The rows below give T cell receptor beta chains drawn from one sample of a study of human T cells and chemical hapten exposure. Using its own MiXCR run on the RACE reads, TCRdb lists one record per CDR3 protein. The table lists approximately 90,000 distinct CDR3 sequences, approximately 9.7% of them singletons. The sample was whole blood. The receptors were gathered from a female donor in good health. Some clones in this sample may be carry-over from other donors' samples. CDR3s include the opening cysteine and the closing phenylalanine or tryptophan. A D gene is named only where the DNA matches it firmly. The size entry is marked missing in some rows and otherwise reads once, few, many or a size class.

clone_size d_call j_call v_call cdr3_aa cdr3_nt
- - TRBJ2-5 TRBV6-2/TRBV6-3 CASSYADEAQYF TGTGCCAGCAGTTACGCCGACGAAGCCCAGTACTTC
- TRBD2 TRBJ2-3 TRBV20-1 CSARGPLEGLATDTQYF TGCAGTGCTAGAGGTCCCCTTGAGGGACTAGCAACAGATACGCAGTATTTT
- - TRBJ1-1 TRBV6-6 CASSDTGWVTEAFF TGTGCCAGCAGTGATACTGGTTGGGTCACTGAAGCTTTCTTT
many TRBD1 TRBJ2-3 TRBV3-1 CASSQSDRDTQYF TGTGCCAGCAGCCAATCTGACAGGGACACGCAGTATTTT
many - TRBJ2-7 TRBV29-1 CSVGDLTYEQYF TGCAGCGTTGGGGACCTAACCTACGAGCAGTACTTC
- - TRBJ2-7 TRBV20-1 CSAPIGARRGEQYF TGCAGTGCTCCCATCGGAGCGAGGAGAGGTGAGCAGTACTTC
few TRBD1 TRBJ1-6 TRBV14 CASSNPRRGVNSPLHF TGTGCCAGCAGCAACCCCCGCAGGGGGGTTAATTCACCCCTCCACTTT
few TRBD1 TRBJ1-2 TRBV5-1 CASSPTGTGAIGYTF TGCGCCAGCAGCCCCACCGGGACAGGGGCAATCGGCTACACCTTC
many - TRBJ2-4 TRBV29-1 CSVETVSGAKNIQYF TGCAGCGTTGAAACGGTTTCGGGGGCCAAAAACATTCAGTACTTC
- TRBD2 TRBJ2-3 TRBV29-1 CSVELAGFTDTQYF TGCAGCGTTGAACTAGCGGGATTCACAGATACGCAGTATTTT
- TRBD2 TRBJ2-1 TRBV20-1 CSAKDWVGLAAYNEQFF TGCAGTGCTAAAGATTGGGTGGGACTAGCGGCCTACAATGAGCAGTTCTTC
few - TRBJ2-1 TRBV4-1 CASSPVAVPYNEQFF TGCGCCAGCAGCCCTGTAGCGGTTCCCTACAATGAGCAGTTCTTC
few - TRBJ2-1 TRBV7-3 CASGTGFSYNEQFF TGTGCCAGCGGAACAGGTTTCTCCTACAATGAGCAGTTCTTC
many TRBD1 TRBJ2-7 TRBV28 CARGQGSSYEQYF TGTGCCCGGGGACAGGGTAGTAGTTACGAGCAGTACTTC
once TRBD1 TRBJ2-7 TRBV28 CASSSYRGLHEQYF TGTGCCAGCAGCTCATACAGGGGTCTTCACGAGCAGTACTTC
many TRBD1 TRBJ2-3 TRBV2 CASSRGPDTQYF TGTGCCAGCAGCAGGGGGCCAGATACGCAGTATTTT
few TRBD2 TRBJ2-1 TRBV6-5 CASSSRHSGFYNEQFF TGTGCCAGCAGCTCCCGGCATAGCGGGTTTTACAATGAGCAGTTCTTC
- - TRBJ2-7 TRBV25-1 CASSDPLGGAYEQYF TGTGCCAGCAGTGACCCCCTGGGGGGAGCCTACGAGCAGTACTTC
- TRBD1 TRBJ2-1 TRBV7-2 CASSPRDRSWGEQFF TGTGCCAGCAGCCCTAGGGACAGGTCCTGGGGTGAGCAGTTCTTC
few TRBD2 TRBJ2-3 TRBV20-1 CSATGTRSTDTQYF TGCAGTGCCACAGGGACTAGGAGCACAGATACGCAGTATTTT
- - TRBJ1-2 TRBV7-9 CASSSSPGYGYTF TGTGCCAGCAGCTCCTCACCTGGGTATGGCTACACCTTC
- - TRBJ1-1 TRBV6-2/TRBV6-3 CASSYLGTEAFF TGTGCCAGCAGTTACCTGGGCACTGAAGCTTTCTTT
- - TRBJ1-5 TRBV5-1 CASSLNGHSNQPQHF TGCGCCAGCAGCTTAAACGGACATAGCAATCAGCCCCAGCATTTT
- - TRBJ1-6 TRBV5-6 CASSLGRANSPLHF TGTGCCAGCAGCTTGGGCCGGGCAAATTCACCCCTCCACTTT
many - TRBJ2-6 TRBV6-2/TRBV6-3 CASSYSNWAGANVLTF TGTGCCAGCAGTTACTCGAACTGGGCTGGGGCCAACGTCCTGACTTTC
many TRBD1 TRBJ2-1 TRBV24-1 CATSEDGTGYNEQFF TGTGCCACCAGTGAAGACGGGACAGGGTACAATGAGCAGTTCTTC
- - TRBJ1-5 TRBV4-1 CASSQVSGNQPQHF TGCGCCAGCAGCCAGGTATCCGGAAATCAGCCCCAGCATTTT
- - TRBJ1-5 TRBV29-1 CSVATGTGGNQPQNF -
few TRBD1 TRBJ2-2 TRBV6-1 CASRGTGEGTGELFF TGTGCCAGCAGGGGGACAGGGGAGGGAACCGGGGAGCTGTTTTTT
few - TRBJ2-6 TRBV19 CASSGGEISGANVLTF TGTGCCAGTAGTGGGGGAGAGATCTCTGGGGCCAACGTCCTGACTTTC
- - TRBJ1-2 TRBV30 CAWSVSWGLSNGYTF TGTGCCTGGAGTGTCAGCTGGGGGCTAAGTAATGGCTACACCTTC
- - TRBJ1-1 TRBV7-2 CASSLLFRDNTEAFF TGTGCCAGCAGCTTATTGTTCAGGGATAACACTGAAGCTTTCTTT
few - TRBJ2-1 TRBV4-3 CASSRMTYNEQFF TGCGCCAGCAGCCGGATGACCTACAATGAGCAGTTCTTC
- TRBD1 TRBJ2-4 TRBV28 CASSLDRGIAKNIQYF TGTGCCAGCAGTCTAGACAGGGGCATAGCCAAAAACATTCAGTACTTC
- TRBD2 TRBJ2-1 TRBV19 CASSIRREYNEQFF TGTGCCAGTAGTATACGGCGGGAGTACAATGAGCAGTTCTTC
few - TRBJ1-5 TRBV6-2/TRBV6-3 CASTLRRANQPQHF TGTGCCAGCACCTTGAGGAGGGCGAATCAGCCCCAGCATTTT
- TRBD2 TRBJ2-3 TRBV6-5 CASSYRGAGGTDTQYF TGTGCCAGCAGTTACCGAGGGGCGGGAGGGACAGATACGCAGTATTTT
few TRBD1 TRBJ2-3 TRBV30 CAWSRGTGGDTQYF TGTGCCTGGAGTAGGGGGACAGGAGGCGATACGCAGTATTTT
- TRBD1 TRBJ1-1 TRBV5-4 CASSLEQGGTEAFF TGTGCCAGCAGCTTGGAACAGGGGGGAACTGAAGCTTTCTTT
- - TRBJ1-6 TRBV7-8 CASSSVDPTGSPLHF TGTGCCAGCAGCTCCGTGGATCCTACAGGGTCACCCCTCCACTTT
- TRBD1 TRBJ1-1 TRBV7-8 CASSSRDRNTEAFF TGTGCCAGCAGCTCGCGGGACAGGAACACTGAAGCTTTCTTT
few TRBD2 TRBJ2-3 TRBV7-2 CASSSRTSGGTDTQYF TGTGCCAGCAGCTCTAGGACTAGCGGAGGCACAGATACGCAGTATTTT
few TRBD1 TRBJ1-6 TRBV2 CASRFDRVNSPLHF TGTGCCAGCAGATTCGACAGGGTCAACTCACCCCTCCACTTT
- TRBD2 TRBJ2-5 TRBV5-1 CASRGAGDLETQYF TGCGCCAGCAGAGGGGCGGGAGATTTAGAGACCCAGTACTTC
few TRBD1 TRBJ1-1 TRBV28 CASSPGQGGGAFF TGTGCCAGCAGCCCCGGACAGGGCGGAGGAGCTTTCTTT
few TRBD2 TRBJ2-5 TRBV3-1 CASSQPTSGRTQYF TGTGCCAGCAGCCAGCCAACTAGCGGGCGGACCCAGTACTTC
- TRBD2 TRBJ2-1 TRBV19 CASSIFLAGSYNEQFF TGTGCCAGTAGTATATTCCTAGCGGGTTCCTACAATGAGCAGTTCTTC
- - TRBJ2-1 TRBV29-1 CSVGERYANEQFF TGCAGCGTTGGGGAGAGGTACGCCAATGAGCAGTTCTTC
- - TRBJ2-3 TRBV7-9 CASSRDITFTDTQYF TGTGCCAGCAGCCGGGACATCACCTTCACAGATACGCAGTATTTT
few TRBD1 TRBJ2-3 TRBV9 CASAGTGETDTQYF TGTGCCAGCGCCGGGACAGGGGAAACAGATACGCAGTATTTT
once - TRBJ1-5 TRBV11-2 CASSLEGVNQPQHF TGTGCCAGCAGCCTCGAAGGGGTCAATCAGCCCCAGCATTTT
few TRBD2 TRBJ2-7 TRBV14 CASSQLAGVRNEQYF TGTGCCAGCAGCCAACTAGCGGGAGTACGGAACGAGCAGTACTTC
once - TRBJ2-7 TRBV7-8 CASSLIGTAPEQYF TGTGCCAGCAGCTTAATCGGGACTGCACCAGAGCAGTACTTC
once TRBD2 TRBJ2-7 TRBV29-1 CSVEILAKSTYEQYF TGCAGCGTTGAAATACTAGCGAAATCGACCTACGAGCAGTACTTC
many - TRBJ1-6 TRBV7-9 CASSLMTDNSPLHF TGTGCCAGCAGCTTAATGACGGACAATTCACCCCTCCACTTT
few - TRBJ2-3 TRBV7-2 CASSLRSANTDTQYF TGTGCCAGCAGCTTAAGGAGCGCCAACACAGATACGCAGTATTTT
few - TRBJ1-1 TRBV2 CASSDGMTEAFF TGTGCCAGCAGTGACGGTATGACTGAAGCTTTCTTT